The source of this T cell receptor beta chain is a study of CXCR3-negative and CXCR3-positive naive CD8 T cells. Regarding the study as a whole: Similar TRBV-TRBJ gene usage was seen in naive CXCR3-negative and CXCR3-positive cells, but not in memory cells.

The CDR3 length is 14 residues. All CD8+ T cell subsets were sorted in triplicate at roughly 280,000 cells each. With regard to this clonotype: Its antigen remains unidentified.

The authors made the TRB cDNA libraries by 5' RACE using UMI labels. TCRdb re-called the 5' RACE reads and gives one entry per CDR3 protein, without DNA. The sample's table shows nearly 45,000 distinct CDR3 sequences. The V gene is TRBV12-3 or TRBV12-4, the J gene TRBJ1-5. This sequence originates from a human donor in good health. Some clones in this sample may be carry-over from other donors' samples. Sequenced: memory CD8+ T cells from blood. The CDR3 protein is CASSLTASNQPQHF.